These T cell receptor beta chains were read from a single sample in a study of blood T cell repertoires in COVID-19. Clones were sequenced by immunoSEQ multiplex PCR, and TCRdb holds only the in-frame ones, with some missing. The sample has approximately 140,000 clones; about 80% are singletons. Sequencing was done on a sample of peripheral blood. These receptors came from a human donor in a cohort sampled during active COVID-19. Both conserved end residues are part of each CDR3. D genes are given only for firm matches. The size entry is marked missing in some rows and otherwise reads once, few, many or a size class.

cdr3_nt cdr3_aa j_call d_call clone_size v_call
TGTGCCAGCAGCTCCCAGACAGGGGAGTTGTCTCCCTCCCCGTTCTTC CASSSQTGELSPSPFF TRBJ2-1 TRBD1 NA TRBV7-6
TGCGCCAGCAGCCAAGGAAGGAGGAACAATGAGCAGTTCTTC CASSQGRRNNEQFF TRBJ2-1 NA once TRBV4-3
TGCAGCGTTGATAACCCCTTAGAGGGGGCACCGAAAGCAGATACGCAGTATTTT CSVDNPLEGAPKADTQYF TRBJ2-3 TRBD1 NA TRBV29-1
TGTGCCAGCAGCCTAACCTACGAGCAGTACTTC CASSLTYEQYF TRBJ2-7 NA NA TRBV6-1
TGTGCCAGCAGCTTCGCCCGGACTGAAGCTTTCTTT CASSFARTEAFF TRBJ1-1 NA once TRBV7-2
TGCGCCAGCAGCCTTTTAGGGGGTGGCAGGGACGAGCAGTACTTC CASSLLGGGRDEQYF TRBJ2-7 NA NA TRBV5-1
TGTGCCACCAGCAGAGATCGACGGGTCATATATTTT CATSRDRRVIYF TRBJ1-3 NA few TRBV15
TGCAGCGTTGGATTTTGGGGCCGAACCTACGAGCAGTACTTC CSVGFWGRTYEQYF TRBJ2-7 NA NA TRBV29-1
TGTGCCAGCAGCGCCGTGGTGGGAGGGAGCGCCCACGAGCAGTACTTC CASSAVVGGSAHEQYF TRBJ2-7 TRBD2 NA TRBV9
TGTGCCAGCCTCTTTAACACTGAAGCTTTCTTT CASLFNTEAFF TRBJ1-1 NA NA TRBV6-5
TGTGCCAGCAGCAAGAAGGGTGCGAGGGCCGCTCTTAGGATCCCATCTGGAAACACCATATATTTT CASSKKGARAALRIPSGNTIYF TRBJ1-3 NA NA TRBV21-1
TGTGCCAGTAGTATCCCGAGGTTCTACAATGAGCAGTTCTTC CASSIPRFYNEQFF TRBJ2-1 NA NA TRBV19
TGTGCCAGCAGTGAGCGCCGACAGGGCTTCAATCAGCCCCAGCATTTT CASSERRQGFNQPQHF TRBJ1-5 TRBD1 NA TRBV2
TGTGCCAGCAGTGAAGTTGGCGGGGGAGGCGGGGAGCTGTTTTTT CASSEVGGGGGELFF TRBJ2-2 TRBD2 NA TRBV6-1
TGCAGCCCCTACTACGAGCAGTACTTC CSPYYEQYF TRBJ2-7 NA NA TRBV29-1
TGTGCCAGCGCGAGGCAGCTACAAGAGACCCAGTACTTC CASARQLQETQYF TRBJ2-5 NA NA TRBV6-5
TGTGCCAGCAGCTTAGGACTAGCGGGAGTGTATGAGCAGTTCTTC CASSLGLAGVYEQFF TRBJ2-1 TRBD2 NA TRBV7-9
TGCGCCAGCAGTACGGGTCGAGGGAACACTGAAGCTTTCTTT CASSTGRGNTEAFF TRBJ1-1 NA NA TRBV5-1
TGTGCCAGCAGCATCGCTCGGGGGTGGAACTATGGCTACACCTTC CASSIARGWNYGYTF TRBJ1-2 NA NA TRBV5-8
TGTGCCAGCAGCACGGGGACTAGTTGGGACATTCAGTACTTC CASSTGTSWDIQYF TRBJ2-4 TRBD2 NA TRBV5-6
TGTGCCAGCAGTTTATGGGCGGGAGCGGGGGAAAACATTCAGTACTTC CASSLWAGAGENIQYF TRBJ2-4 TRBD2 NA TRBV28
TGTGCCAGCAGCTTTCGACCGGACAGGGGGAACACTGAAGCTTTCTTT CASSFRPDRGNTEAFF TRBJ1-1 TRBD1 NA TRBV7-2
TGTGCCAGCAGTCAATTTCGGGGACAGGGAGTGTCCTACGAGCAGTACTTC CASSQFRGQGVSYEQYF TRBJ2-7 TRBD1 NA TRBV3-1/TRBV3-2
TGTGCCAGCAGCTCCAGTGATTGGCGGGAGGGCCCAGCCGGGGAGCTGTTTTTT CASSSSDWREGPAGELFF TRBJ2-2 TRBD2 once TRBV7-6
TGTGCCAGCAGCCCCGACCCCAGAGGTACTGAAGCTTTCTTT CASSPDPRGTEAFF TRBJ1-1 NA NA TRBV7-9
TGTGCCAGCAGCCGCACGGGACTAGCGGGAGGGTTCCCCACCGGGGAGCTGTTTTTT CASSRTGLAGGFPTGELFF TRBJ2-2 TRBD2 NA TRBV7-3
TGTGCCAGCAGTCTCGGACAGGGGGAATACGAGCAGTACTTC CASSLGQGEYEQYF TRBJ2-7 TRBD1 NA TRBV27
TGTGCCAGCAGCTTAAGGGGACAGGGGACCTACGAGCAGTACTTC CASSLRGQGTYEQYF TRBJ2-7 TRBD1 NA TRBV7-6
TGTGCCAGCGCCCCCTTATTGTCCGGACAGAAGAACACTGAAGCTTTCTTT CASAPLLSGQKNTEAFF TRBJ1-1 NA NA TRBV7-9
TGTGCCAGCAGCTCGACTAGCGGGGACAATGAGCAGTTCTTC CASSSTSGDNEQFF TRBJ2-1 TRBD2 NA TRBV11-3
TGTGCCAGCAGCTTAGGCCGGGGGTCGGATGAGCAGTTCTTC CASSLGRGSDEQFF TRBJ2-1 NA NA TRBV11-3
TGCGCCAGCAGCCAGGGACTTGCAGCCTACAATGAGCAGTTCTTC CASSQGLAAYNEQFF TRBJ2-1 NA NA TRBV5-1
TGTGCCAGCAGCTTAGCGGGCCGCACCGGGGAGCTGTTTTTT CASSLAGRTGELFF TRBJ2-2 TRBD2 few TRBV3-1/TRBV3-2
TGTGCCAGCAGCCAAGGGGGACTAGCGGGAGGGGGCGAGCAGTACTTC CASSQGGLAGGGEQYF TRBJ2-7 TRBD2 NA TRBV3-1/TRBV3-2
TGTGCCAGCAGCTTAATAAGGGGGTTGGGTGAAAAACTGTTTTTT CASSLIRGLGEKLFF TRBJ1-4 NA NA TRBV7-9
TGTGCCAGCAGTTCCGGAGGTACAGCAGAAGAGACCCAGTACTTC CASSSGGTAEETQYF TRBJ2-5 NA NA TRBV28
TGTGCCAGCAGCTTGGCCGAAACGCGTTCCACAGATACGCAGTATTTT CASSLAETRSTDTQYF TRBJ2-3 NA NA TRBV5-4
TGCGCCAGCAGCTCCTCCTTAGGGACTCGTTACAATGAGCAGTTCTTC CASSSSLGTRYNEQFF TRBJ2-1 NA NA TRBV5-1
TGTGCCAGCAGCTTCATTAGGGGTTTGGCAGATACGCAGTATTTT CASSFIRGLADTQYF TRBJ2-3 NA NA TRBV5-4
TGTGCCAGCAGTGGGGCAGGCAGGGGAGGGGATGGCTACACCTTC CASSGAGRGGDGYTF TRBJ1-2 NA NA TRBV6-4
TGTGCCAGCAGTGGAGGCGGGCGCTACGAGCAGTACTTC CASSGGGRYEQYF TRBJ2-7 NA NA TRBV28
TGTGCCAGCAGCTCCCTTAGCGGGAGTTCCTACAATGAGCAGTTCTTC CASSSLSGSSYNEQFF TRBJ2-1 TRBD2 NA TRBV5-5
TGTGCCAGCAGTTTCTCGGGGGTGGGAGATACGCAGTATTTT CASSFSGVGDTQYF TRBJ2-3 NA NA TRBV28
TGTGCCAGTAGTATAGATGGGAGGGTCGCCTATGGCTACACCTTC CASSIDGRVAYGYTF TRBJ1-2 NA NA TRBV19
TGTGCCAGCAGTCTGGGGGCAGGGTGGAGAGCCAAAAACATTCAGTACTTC CASSLGAGWRAKNIQYF TRBJ2-4 NA NA TRBV2
TGTGCCAGCACCCCTAGGTCTAGCGGGAACCTCGAGCAGTACTTC CASTPRSSGNLEQYF TRBJ2-7 TRBD2 NA TRBV28
TGTGCCAGCAGCTTTAGGCCGCCCTCAGCGAGCTCCTATAATTCACCCCTCCACTTT CASSFRPPSASSYNSPLHF TRBJ1-6 NA few TRBV7-2
TGTGCCAGCAGCCAAGCCCGTAAGCGGGAGGGTTACGAGCAGTACTTC CASSQARKREGYEQYF TRBJ2-7 TRBD2 NA TRBV3-1/TRBV3-2
TGTGCCAGCAGCCAGGGCAGGATTAATGAAAAACTGTTTTTT CASSQGRINEKLFF TRBJ1-4 NA once TRBV3-1/TRBV3-2
TGTGCCAGCAGCCCGTCTAGCGGATCCACAGATACGCAGTATTTT CASSPSSGSTDTQYF TRBJ2-3 TRBD2 NA TRBV7-9
TGTGCCAGCAGCGGGGGACACCTAAACACTGAAGCTTTCTTT CASSGGHLNTEAFF TRBJ1-1 NA NA TRBV9
TGTGCTAGCAGCTTAGGGACAGGGTTGTTGGAGACCCAGTACTTC CASSLGTGLLETQYF TRBJ2-5 TRBD1 NA TRBV7-7
TGTGCCAGCAGTGAACCTCCCGGGACTAGAGTAAGAAATGAGCAGTTCTTC CASSEPPGTRVRNEQFF TRBJ2-1 TRBD2 NA TRBV2
TGTGCCAGCAGTTTAGCAGAGGGGGTAGGGGATGGCTACACCTTC CASSLAEGVGDGYTF TRBJ1-2 NA once TRBV28
TGTGCCACGGTTTCCAGGGGGGTGGGTAATGAGCAGTTCTTC CATVSRGVGNEQFF TRBJ2-1 NA NA TRBV6-5